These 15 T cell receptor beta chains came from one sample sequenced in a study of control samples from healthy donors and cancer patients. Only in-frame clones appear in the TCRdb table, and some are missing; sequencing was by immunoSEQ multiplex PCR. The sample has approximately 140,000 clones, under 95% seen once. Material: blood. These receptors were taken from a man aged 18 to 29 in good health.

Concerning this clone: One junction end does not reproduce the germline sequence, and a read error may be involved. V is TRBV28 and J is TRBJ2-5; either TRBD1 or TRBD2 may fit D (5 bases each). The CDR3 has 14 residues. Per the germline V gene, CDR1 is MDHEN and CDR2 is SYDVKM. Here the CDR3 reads CASSLSRDQGTQYF. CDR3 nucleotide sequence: TGTGCCAGCAGTTTATCGAGGGACCAAGGGACCCAGTACTTC.

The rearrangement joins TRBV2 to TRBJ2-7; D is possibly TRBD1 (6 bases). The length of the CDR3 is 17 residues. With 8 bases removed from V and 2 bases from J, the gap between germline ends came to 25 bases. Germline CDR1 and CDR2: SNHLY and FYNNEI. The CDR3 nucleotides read TGTGCCAGCCGACTTGAAACACAGGGCGCGTTAACCTACGAGCAGTACTTC. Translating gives CASRLETQGALTYEQYF.

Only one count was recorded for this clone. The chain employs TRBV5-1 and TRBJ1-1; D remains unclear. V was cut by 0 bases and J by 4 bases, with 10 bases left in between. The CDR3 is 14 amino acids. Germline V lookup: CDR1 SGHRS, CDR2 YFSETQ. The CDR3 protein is CASSLDPGITEAFF. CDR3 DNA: TGCGCCAGCAGCTTGGACCCGGGTATCACTGAAGCTTTCTTT.

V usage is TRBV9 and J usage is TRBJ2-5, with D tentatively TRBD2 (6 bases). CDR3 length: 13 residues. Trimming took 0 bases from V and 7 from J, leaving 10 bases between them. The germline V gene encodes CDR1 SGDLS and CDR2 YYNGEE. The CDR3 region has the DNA TGTGCCAGCAGCGTAGTCGACGGGGGGACCCAGTACTTC. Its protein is CASSVVDGGTQYF.

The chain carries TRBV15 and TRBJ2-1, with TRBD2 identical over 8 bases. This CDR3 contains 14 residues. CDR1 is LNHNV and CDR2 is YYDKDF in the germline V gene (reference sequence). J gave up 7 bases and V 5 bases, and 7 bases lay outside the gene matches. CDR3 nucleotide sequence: TGTGCCACCAGCGTCCCGGGGGGGCAGAATGAGCAGTTCTTC. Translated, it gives CATSVPGGQNEQFF.

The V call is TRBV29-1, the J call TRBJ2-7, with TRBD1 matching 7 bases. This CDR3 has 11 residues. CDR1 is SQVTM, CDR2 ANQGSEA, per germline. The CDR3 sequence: CTFDRDDEQYF. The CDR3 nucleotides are TGCACCTTTGACAGGGACGACGAGCAGTACTTC.

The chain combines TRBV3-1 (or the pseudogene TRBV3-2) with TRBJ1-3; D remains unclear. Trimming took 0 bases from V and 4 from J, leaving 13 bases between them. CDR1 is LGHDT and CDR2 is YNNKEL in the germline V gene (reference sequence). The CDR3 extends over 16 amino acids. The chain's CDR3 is CASSQDLPAGGNTIYF. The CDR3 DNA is TGTGCCAGCAGCCAAGATCTGCCAGCGGGCGGAAACACCATATATTTT.

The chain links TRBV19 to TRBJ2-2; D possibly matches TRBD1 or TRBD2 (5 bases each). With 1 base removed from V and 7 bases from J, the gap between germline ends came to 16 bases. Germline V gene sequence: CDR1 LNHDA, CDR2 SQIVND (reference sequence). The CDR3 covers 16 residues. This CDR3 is CASSIGPWDEDGELFF. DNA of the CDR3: TGTGCCAGTAGTATAGGACCCTGGGACGAGGACGGGGAGCTGTTTTTT.

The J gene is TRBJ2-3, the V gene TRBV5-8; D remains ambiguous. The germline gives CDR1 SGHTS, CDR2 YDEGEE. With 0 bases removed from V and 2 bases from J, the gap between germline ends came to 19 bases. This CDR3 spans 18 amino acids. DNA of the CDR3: TGTGCCAGCAGCTTGGAATTCTTCGTCACCCACTCCACAGATACGCAGTATTTT. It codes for CASSLEFFVTHSTDTQYF. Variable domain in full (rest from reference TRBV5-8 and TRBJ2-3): EAGVTQSPTHLIKTRGQQATLRCSPISGHTSVYWYQQALGLGLQFLLWYDEGEERNRGNFPPRFSGRQFPNYSSELNVNALELEDSALYLCASSLEFFVTHSTDTQYFGPGTRLTVL.

CDR3 nucleotide sequence: TGTGCCAGCAGCTTAGTTCCAGGGGGCGAGCAGTACTTC. It is translated as CASSLVPGGEQYF. The chain combines TRBV11-2 with TRBJ2-7, with 7 bases matching TRBD1. This CDR3 contains 13 residues. CDR1 SGHAT and CDR2 FQNNGV come from the germline V gene. V lost 1 base to trimming and J lost 6 bases; unmatched junction nucleotides: 3. Full variable domain (missing parts from reference TRBV11-2 and TRBJ2-7): EAGVAQSPRYKIIEKRQSVAFWCNPISGHATLYWYQQILGQGPKLLIQFQNNGVVDDSQLPKDRFSAERLKGVDSTLKIQPAKLEDSAVYLCASSLVPGGEQYFGPGTRLTVT.

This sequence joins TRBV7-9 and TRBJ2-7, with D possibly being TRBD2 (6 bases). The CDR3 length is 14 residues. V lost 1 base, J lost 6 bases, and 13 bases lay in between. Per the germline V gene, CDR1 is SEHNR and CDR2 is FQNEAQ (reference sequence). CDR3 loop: CASSLVYMGGEQYF. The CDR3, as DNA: TGTGCCAGCAGCTTAGTGTACATGGGGGGCGAGCAGTACTTC.

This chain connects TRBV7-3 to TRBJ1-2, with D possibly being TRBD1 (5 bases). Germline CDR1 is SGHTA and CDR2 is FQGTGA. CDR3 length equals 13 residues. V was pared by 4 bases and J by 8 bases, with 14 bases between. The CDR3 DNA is TGTGCCAGCAGCTCTCTAACGGGGGTCGGCTACACCTTC. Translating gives CASSSLTGVGYTF.

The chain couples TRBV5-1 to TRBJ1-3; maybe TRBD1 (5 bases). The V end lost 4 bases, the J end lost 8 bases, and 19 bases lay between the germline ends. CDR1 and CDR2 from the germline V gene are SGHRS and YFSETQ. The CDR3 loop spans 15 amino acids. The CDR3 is CASSPRDFSWDTIYF. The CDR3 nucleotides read TGCGCCAGCAGCCCCCGGGACTTTAGTTGGGACACCATATATTTT.

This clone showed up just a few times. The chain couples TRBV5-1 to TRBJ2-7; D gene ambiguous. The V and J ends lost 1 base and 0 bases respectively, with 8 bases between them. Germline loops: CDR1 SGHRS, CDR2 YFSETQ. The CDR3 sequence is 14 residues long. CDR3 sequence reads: CASSLRVTSYEQYF. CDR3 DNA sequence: TGCGCCAGCAGCTTGCGGGTGACCTCCTACGAGCAGTACTTC. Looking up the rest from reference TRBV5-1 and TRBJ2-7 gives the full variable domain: KAGVTQTPRYLIKTRGQQVTLSCSPISGHRSVSWYQQTPGQGLQFLFEYFSETQRNKGNFPGRFSGRQFSNSRSEMNVSTLELGDSALYLCASSLRVTSYEQYFGPGTRLTVT.

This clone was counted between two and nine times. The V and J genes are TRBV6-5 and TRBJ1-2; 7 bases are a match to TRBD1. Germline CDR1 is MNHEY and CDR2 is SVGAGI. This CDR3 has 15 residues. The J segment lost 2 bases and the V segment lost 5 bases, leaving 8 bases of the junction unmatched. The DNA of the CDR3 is TGTGCCAGCAGTAGGGAGGGGGCTTCAAACTATGGCTACACCTTC. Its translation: CASSREGASNYGYTF.